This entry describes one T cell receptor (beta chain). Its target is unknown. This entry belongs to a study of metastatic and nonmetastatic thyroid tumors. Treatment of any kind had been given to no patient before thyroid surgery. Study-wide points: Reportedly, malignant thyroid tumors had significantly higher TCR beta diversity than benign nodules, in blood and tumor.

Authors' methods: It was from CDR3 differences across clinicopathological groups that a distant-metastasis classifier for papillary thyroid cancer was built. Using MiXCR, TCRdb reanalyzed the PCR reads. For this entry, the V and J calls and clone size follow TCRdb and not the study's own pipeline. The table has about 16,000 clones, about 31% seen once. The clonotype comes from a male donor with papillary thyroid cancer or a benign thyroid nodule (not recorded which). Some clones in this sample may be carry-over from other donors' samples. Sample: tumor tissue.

CDR3 nucleotides: TGTGCCAGCAGCTTCCCCGGTGGCGAGGGGAGCTATGGCTACACCTTC. As protein: CASSFPGGEGSYGYTF. The chain joins TRBV13 to TRBJ1-2; a possible D gene is TRBD1 (5 bases). The CDR3 has 16 amino acids. V was trimmed by 3 bases and J by 4 bases, leaving 18 bases between them. CDR1 is PRHDT and CDR2 is FYEKMQ in the germline V gene (reference sequence).